These T cell receptor beta chains were read from a single sample in a study of spatial heterogeneity in lung cancer. TCRdb itself ran the 5' RACE reads through MiXCR, one entry per CDR3 protein. Among 40,000 to 45,000 distinct CDR3 sequences listed, around 7.1% were seen once. Sequences were derived from PBMCs, sampled at surgery. All receptors come from a female donor with early-stage non-small cell lung cancer. Each CDR3 is given with its conserved first and last residue. Each record gives: clone size, J gene, V gene, D gene, CDR3 protein, CDR3 DNA. The D gene is left open where the match is weak. The size entry is marked missing in some rows and otherwise reads once, few, many or a size class.

clone_size: many; j_call: TRBJ2-6; v_call: TRBV5-1; d_call: NA; cdr3_aa: CASSPSPGANVLTF; cdr3_nt: TGCGCCAGCAGCCCCTCCCCGGGGGCCAACGTCCTGACTTTC
clone_size: NA; j_call: TRBJ1-3; v_call: TRBV7-6; d_call: NA; cdr3_aa: CASSSAQGPGNTIYF; cdr3_nt: TGTGCCAGCAGCTCGGCACAAGGGCCTGGAAACACCATATATTTT
clone_size: many; j_call: TRBJ1-2; v_call: TRBV9; d_call: NA; cdr3_aa: CASSVDDSNYGYTF; cdr3_nt: TGTGCCAGCAGCGTAGATGACAGTAACTATGGCTACACCTTC
clone_size: NA; j_call: TRBJ1-5; v_call: TRBV7-9; d_call: NA; cdr3_aa: CASSPPGPNQPQHF; cdr3_nt: TGTGCCAGCAGCCCCCCCGGGCCCAATCAGCCCCAGCATTTT
clone_size: many; j_call: TRBJ2-7; v_call: TRBV4-1; d_call: NA; cdr3_aa: CASSQVLSYYEQYF; cdr3_nt: TGCGCCAGCAGCCAAGTGCTCTCATACTACGAGCAGTACTTC
clone_size: NA; j_call: TRBJ2-3; v_call: TRBV27; d_call: NA; cdr3_aa: CASSTNRVGVVTDTQYF; cdr3_nt: TGTGCCAGCAGTACAAACAGGGTAGGGGTCGTCACAGATACGCAGTATTTT
clone_size: many; j_call: TRBJ2-5; v_call: TRBV7-2; d_call: TRBD1; cdr3_aa: CASSPPPPTGVETQYF; cdr3_nt: TGTGCCAGCAGCCCCCCACCTCCGACAGGGGTAGAGACCCAGTACTTC
clone_size: many; j_call: TRBJ2-7; v_call: TRBV12-3/TRBV12-4; d_call: TRBD1; cdr3_aa: CASSLGQGGPYEQYF; cdr3_nt: TGTGCCAGCAGTTTAGGACAGGGCGGGCCCTACGAGCAGTACTTC
clone_size: many; j_call: TRBJ1-2; v_call: TRBV29-1; d_call: NA; cdr3_aa: CSVVPRKADPDGGYTF; cdr3_nt: TGCAGCGTTGTCCCCAGGAAGGCGGATCCGGATGGCGGCTACACCTTC
clone_size: few; j_call: TRBJ1-2; v_call: TRBV4-2; d_call: NA; cdr3_aa: CASSQERYNYGYTF; cdr3_nt: TGTGCCAGCAGCCAAGAAAGATATAACTATGGCTACACCTTC
clone_size: few; j_call: TRBJ1-4; v_call: TRBV20-1; d_call: NA; cdr3_aa: CSARIQGGKLFF; cdr3_nt: TGCAGTGCCCGTATCCAGGGAGGAAAACTGTTTTTT
clone_size: few; j_call: TRBJ1-3; v_call: TRBV3-1; d_call: NA; cdr3_aa: CASSQEWSGNTIYF; cdr3_nt: TGTGCCAGCAGCCAAGAATGGTCTGGAAACACCATATATTTT
clone_size: NA; j_call: TRBJ2-2; v_call: TRBV9; d_call: TRBD2; cdr3_aa: CASSVTGLANTGELFF; cdr3_nt: TGTGCCAGCAGCGTGACGGGACTAGCGAACACCGGGGAGCTGTTTTTT
clone_size: many; j_call: TRBJ1-5; v_call: TRBV5-1; d_call: NA; cdr3_aa: CASSLAGVNQPQHF; cdr3_nt: TGCGCCAGCAGCTTGGCAGGGGTAAATCAGCCCCAGCATTTT
clone_size: NA; j_call: TRBJ2-3; v_call: TRBV6-1; d_call: TRBD1; cdr3_aa: CASSEVHRGNTDTQYF; cdr3_nt: TGTGCCAGCAGTGAAGTGCACAGGGGAAATACAGATACGCAGTATTTT
clone_size: few; j_call: TRBJ2-1; v_call: TRBV6-1; d_call: NA; cdr3_aa: CASSEVRQAITHFNNEQFF; cdr3_nt: TGTGCCAGCAGTGAGGTACGACAGGCGATCACCCACTTTAACAATGAGCAGTTCTTC
clone_size: many; j_call: TRBJ1-2; v_call: TRBV28; d_call: TRBD1; cdr3_aa: CASSPWTGETNYGYTF; cdr3_nt: TGTGCCAGCAGTCCGTGGACAGGGGAAACTAACTATGGCTACACCTTC
clone_size: NA; j_call: TRBJ2-2; v_call: TRBV10-1; d_call: TRBD1; cdr3_aa: CASTESFGGQGNTGELFF; cdr3_nt: TGCGCCAGCACTGAGTCATTTGGGGGACAGGGGAACACCGGGGAGCTGTTTTTT
clone_size: NA; j_call: TRBJ1-1; v_call: TRBV28; d_call: NA; cdr3_aa: CASSLRARGTEAFF; cdr3_nt: TGTGCCAGCAGTTTACGGGCAAGAGGCACTGAAGCTTTCTTT